Each of the 13 T cell receptor beta chains below was sequenced from the same sample in a study of blood T cell repertoires in COVID-19. Method: immunoSEQ multiplex PCR; TCRdb's copy keeps in-frame clones and lacks some. Of roughly 160,000 clones in the sample, 70% to 90% were seen once. Specimen: peripheral blood. The receptors shown here come from a man aged 40-55 years with acute or convalescent COVID-19.

The genes are TRBV19 and TRBJ1-5; D call uncertain. CDR1 is LNHDA, CDR2 SQIVND, per germline (reference sequence). The CDR3 is 14 amino acids. Trimming took off 7 bases at V and 0 bases at J, with 10 bases between the two ends. The CDR3 loop is CASTAGNSNQPQHF. The CDR3 DNA reads TGTGCCAGTACGGCGGGAAATAGCAATCAGCCCCAGCATTTT.

This rearrangement joins TRBV3-1 (or the pseudogene TRBV3-2) to TRBJ2-1; 12 nucleotides agree with TRBD2. CDR1 and CDR2 (germline): LGHDT, YNNKEL (reference sequence). The CDR3 consists of 15 residues. The J segment lost 15 bases and the V segment lost 4 bases, leaving 13 bases of the junction unmatched. The CDR3 reads CASSLQLAGGPRPFF. For the CDR3, the DNA is TGTGCCAGCAGCCTACAACTAGCGGGGGGCCCTCGCCCGTTCTTC.

This clone has only a few counts. V is TRBV5-4 and J is TRBJ2-1; weak D call: TRBD1 (6 bases). The CDR3 runs to 15 residues. V lost 1 base to trimming and J lost 0 bases, with 8 bases between them. Looked up from germline, CDR1 is SGHNT and CDR2 is YYREEE (reference sequence). CDR3 coding DNA: TGTGCCAGCAGCTTGAGGGGGAGCTCCTACAATGAGCAGTTCTTC. Its protein is CASSLRGSSYNEQFF.

The CDR3 nucleotides are TGTGCCAGCAGCACCGACAGGGTTGGGGCCAACGTCCTGACTTTC. Protein sequence: CASSTDRVGANVLTF. This sequence joins TRBV11-1 and TRBJ2-6; 7 bases align to TRBD1. J lost 3 bases, V lost 5 bases, and 4 bases had no gene match. The CDR3 has 15 residues. Germline V CDR1 and CDR2: SGHAT, FQDESV (reference sequence). Full variable domain (outside the CDR3, taken from reference TRBV11-1 and TRBJ2-6): EAEVAQSPRYKITEKSQAVAFWCDPISGHATLYWYRQILGQGPELLVQFQDESVVDDSQLPKDRFSAERLKGVDSTLKIQPAELGDSAMYLCASSTDRVGANVLTFGAGSRLTVL.

The chain uses TRBV19 and TRBJ1-3; D is possibly TRBD1 (6 bases). The V gene lost 4 bases and the J gene lost 0 bases, with 16 bases spanning the gap. The CDR3 runs 17 residues. Germline assignment: CDR1 LNHDA and CDR2 SQIVND (reference sequence). The chain's CDR3 is CASSTRTGRSSGNTIYF. The CDR3 region has the DNA TGTGCCAGTAGTACCCGAACAGGGCGCTCCTCTGGAAACACCATATATTTT.

The rearrangement joins TRBV14 to TRBJ2-1, with 11 bases matching TRBD2. The CDR3 consists of 15 residues. Germline CDR1 SGHDN, CDR2 FVKESK. Losses at the gene ends were 3 bases for V and 3 bases for J; bases not matched to a gene: 1. In nucleotides, the CDR3 is TGTGCCAGCAGCCACGGGACTAGCGGCTACAATGAGCAGTTCTTC. This sequence encodes CASSHGTSGYNEQFF.

The gene calls are TRBV6-5 and TRBJ2-5; 7 positions match TRBD2. Germline V gene sequence: CDR1 MNHEY, CDR2 SVGAGI. V gave up 2 bases and J gave up 3 bases; unmatched junction bases: 6. The CDR3 runs 15 residues. CDR3 region: CASSYRLAGEETQYF. The CDR3 DNA is TGTGCCAGCAGTTACCGCCTGGCGGGGGAAGAGACCCAGTACTTC.

V gene TRBV5-5 combines with J gene TRBJ1-1, with D unresolved. V was trimmed by 5 bases and J by 0 bases, leaving 8 bases between them. CDR3 size: 13 residues. Germline V gives CDR1 SGHKS, CDR2 YYEKEE (reference sequence). The CDR3 region has the DNA TGTGCCAGCAGTTTGACACTGAACACTGAAGCTTTCTTT. This gives the protein CASSLTLNTEAFF.

This chain links TRBV9 with TRBJ2-3; D remains ambiguous. This CDR3 has 13 residues. V shed 0 bases and J shed 6 bases, with 8 bases lying between them. CDR1 and CDR2 from the germline V gene are SGDLS and YYNGEE. CDR3 region: CASSVGAYDTQYF. CDR3 DNA sequence: TGTGCCAGCAGCGTAGGAGCGTACGATACGCAGTATTTT.

The chain employs TRBV5-6 and TRBJ1-2, with 8 bases identical to TRBD1. This CDR3 has 13 amino acids. Germline V gene lookup returns CDR1 SGHDT and CDR2 YYEEEE. The junction had 5 bases not matched to a gene; V was cut back by 6 bases and J by 4 bases. The CDR3 DNA is TGTGCCAGCACCCGACAGGGGATCTATGGCTACACCTTC. It yields the protein CASTRQGIYGYTF.

V usage is TRBV20-1 and J usage is TRBJ1-2, with no clear D. Germline CDR1 DFQATT, CDR2 SNEGSKA (reference sequence). This CDR3 has 11 residues. V lost 0 bases and J 3 bases, leaving 2 bases between the germline ends. CDR3 protein: CSARDDYGYTF. The CDR3 nucleotides read TGCAGTGCTAGAGACGACTATGGCTACACCTTC.

The V and J genes are TRBV6-2 or TRBV6-3 and TRBJ1-1; possibly TRBD1 for D (6 bases). Trimming took 2 bases from V and 9 from J, leaving 16 bases between them. The germline gives CDR1 MNHEY, CDR2 SVGEGT. There are 14 residues in the CDR3. CDR3 sequence reads: CASSYEGGVGKAFF. CDR3 nucleotides: TGTGCCAGCAGTTACGAAGGGGGAGTGGGGAAAGCTTTCTTT.

The V gene is TRBV7-9, the J gene TRBJ2-2, with TRBD2 identical over 7 bases. The CDR3 consists of 14 residues. The J segment lost 6 bases and the V segment lost 6 bases, leaving 7 bases of the junction unmatched. Germline lookup yields CDR1 SEHNR and CDR2 FQNEAQ (reference sequence). CDR3 loop: CASSPGLNAGELFF. The CDR3, as DNA: TGTGCCAGCAGTCCGGGACTAAACGCCGGGGAGCTGTTTTTT.